One T cell receptor (beta chain) is described in this entry. The target antigen is unknown. Clones were sequenced by immunoSEQ multiplex PCR, and TCRdb holds only the in-frame ones, with some missing. The table includes over 85,000 clones, around 96% detected once. The data are from a study of cytomegalovirus exposure and HLA in healthy donors. Points from the study as a whole: Specific recognition of CMV antigens was confirmed in vitro for a few chains (all CMV-associated). The tendency of first-cohort TCR clusters to co-occur in the 100 to 150 validation repertoires emerged from a later analysis.

Germline V gene lookup returns CDR1 SGDLS and CDR2 YYNGEE. Trimming took 3 bases from V and 5 from J; bases not matched to a gene: 6. This CDR3 comprises 15 residues. The receptor comes from a woman aged 18-35 years in good health and CMV-seronegative. Sequencing used PBMCs. The gene calls are TRBV9 and TRBJ2-1; 9 bases fit TRBD2. The CDR3 reads CASSAGLAGNNEQFF. CDR3 sequence (DNA): TGTGCCAGCAGCGCGGGGCTAGCGGGAAACAATGAGCAGTTCTTC.